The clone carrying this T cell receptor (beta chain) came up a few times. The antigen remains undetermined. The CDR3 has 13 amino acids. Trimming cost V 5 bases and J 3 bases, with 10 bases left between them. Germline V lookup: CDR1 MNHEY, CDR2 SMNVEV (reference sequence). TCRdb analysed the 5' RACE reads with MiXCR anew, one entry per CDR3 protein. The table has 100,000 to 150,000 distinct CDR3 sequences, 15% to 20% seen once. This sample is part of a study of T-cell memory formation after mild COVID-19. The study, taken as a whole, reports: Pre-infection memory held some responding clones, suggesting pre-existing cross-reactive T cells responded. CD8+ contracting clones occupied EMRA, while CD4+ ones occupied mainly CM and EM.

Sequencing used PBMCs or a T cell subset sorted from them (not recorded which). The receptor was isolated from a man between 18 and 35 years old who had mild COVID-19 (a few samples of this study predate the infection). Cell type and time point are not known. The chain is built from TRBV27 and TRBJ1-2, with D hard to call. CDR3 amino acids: CASSPRTHYGYTF. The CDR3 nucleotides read TGTGCCAGCAGTCCAAGGACGCACTATGGCTACACCTTC.